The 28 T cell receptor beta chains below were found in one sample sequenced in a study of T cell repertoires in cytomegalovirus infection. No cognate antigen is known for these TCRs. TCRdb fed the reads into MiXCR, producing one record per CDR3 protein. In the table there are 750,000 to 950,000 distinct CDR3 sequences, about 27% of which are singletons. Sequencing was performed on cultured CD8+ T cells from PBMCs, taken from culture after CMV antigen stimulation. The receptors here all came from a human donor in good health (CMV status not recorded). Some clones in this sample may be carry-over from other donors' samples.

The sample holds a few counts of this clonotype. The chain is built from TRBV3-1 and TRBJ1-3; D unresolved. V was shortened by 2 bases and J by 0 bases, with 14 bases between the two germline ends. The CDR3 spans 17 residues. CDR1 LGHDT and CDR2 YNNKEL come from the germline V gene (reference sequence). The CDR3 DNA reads TGTGCCAGCAGCCAACTACAGAAAGTCTTCTCTGGAAACACCATATATTTT. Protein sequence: CASSQLQKVFSGNTIYF.

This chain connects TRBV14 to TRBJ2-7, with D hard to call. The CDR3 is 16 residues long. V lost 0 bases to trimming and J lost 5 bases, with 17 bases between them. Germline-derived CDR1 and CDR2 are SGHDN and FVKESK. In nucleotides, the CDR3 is TGTGCCAGCAGCCAAGAAGTAGTCGGCAGGAGAAACGAGCAGTACTTC. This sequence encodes CASSQEVVGRRNEQYF.

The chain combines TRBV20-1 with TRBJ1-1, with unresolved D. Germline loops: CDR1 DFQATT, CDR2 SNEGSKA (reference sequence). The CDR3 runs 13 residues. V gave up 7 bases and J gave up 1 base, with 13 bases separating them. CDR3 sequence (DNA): TGCAGTGGCACAAACAGCAGGAACACTGAAGCTTTCTTT. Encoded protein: CSGTNSRNTEAFF.

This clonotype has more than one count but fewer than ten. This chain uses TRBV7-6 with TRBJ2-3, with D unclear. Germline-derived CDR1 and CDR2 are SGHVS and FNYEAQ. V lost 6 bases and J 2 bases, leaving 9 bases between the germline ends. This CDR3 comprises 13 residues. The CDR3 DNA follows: TGTGCCAGCAGAACACTCCTCACAGATACGCAGTATTTT. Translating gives CASRTLLTDTQYF. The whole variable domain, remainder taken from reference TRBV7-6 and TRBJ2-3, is GAGVSQSPRYKVTKRGQDVALRCDPISGHVSLYWYRQALGQGPEFLTYFNYEAQQDKSGLPNDRFSAERPEGSISTLTIQRTEQRDSAMYRCASRTLLTDTQYFGPGTRLTVL.

The CDR3 is CASSLAGTGGNTEAFF. CDR3 sequence (DNA): TGCGCCAGCAGCTTGGCCGGGACAGGGGGGAACACTGAAGCTTTCTTT. The rearrangement joins TRBV5-1 to TRBJ1-1, with TRBD1 matching over 11 bases. Germline V lookup: CDR1 SGHRS, CDR2 YFSETQ. The ends lost 0 bases at V and 1 base at J; junction bases unmatched: 2. The CDR3 covers 16 residues.

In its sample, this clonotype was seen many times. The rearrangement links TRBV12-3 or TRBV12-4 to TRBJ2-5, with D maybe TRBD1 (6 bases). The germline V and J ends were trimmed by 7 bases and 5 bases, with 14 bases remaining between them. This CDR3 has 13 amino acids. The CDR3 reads CASTLGGWETQYF. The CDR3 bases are TGTGCCAGCACCCTAGGGGGTTGGGAGACCCAGTACTTC.

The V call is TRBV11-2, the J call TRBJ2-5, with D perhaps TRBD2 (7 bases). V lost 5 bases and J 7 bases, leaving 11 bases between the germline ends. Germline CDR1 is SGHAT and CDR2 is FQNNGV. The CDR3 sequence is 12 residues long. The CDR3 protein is CASSPGEGTQYF. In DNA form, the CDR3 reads TGTGCCAGCAGCCCAGGGGAGGGGACCCAGTACTTC.

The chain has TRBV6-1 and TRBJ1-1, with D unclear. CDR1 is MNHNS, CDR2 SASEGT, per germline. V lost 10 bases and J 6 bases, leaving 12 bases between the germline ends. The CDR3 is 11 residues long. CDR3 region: CATSVFAEAFF. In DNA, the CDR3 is TGTGCCACCTCGGTGTTTGCTGAAGCTTTCTTT.

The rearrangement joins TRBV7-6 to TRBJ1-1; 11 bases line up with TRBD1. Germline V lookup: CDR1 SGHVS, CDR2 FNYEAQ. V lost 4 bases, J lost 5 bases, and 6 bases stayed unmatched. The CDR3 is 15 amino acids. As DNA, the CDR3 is TGTGCCAGCAGCTCTGGACAGGGGGCTGGGACTGAAGCTTTCTTT. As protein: CASSSGQGAGTEAFF.

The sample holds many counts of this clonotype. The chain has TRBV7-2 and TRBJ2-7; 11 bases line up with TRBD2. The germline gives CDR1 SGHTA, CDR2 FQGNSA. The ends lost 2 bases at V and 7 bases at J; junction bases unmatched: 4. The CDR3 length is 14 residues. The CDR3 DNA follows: TGTGCCAGCAGCTTATTGGCTAGCGGGGGGGAGCAGTACTTC. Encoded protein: CASSLLASGGEQYF.

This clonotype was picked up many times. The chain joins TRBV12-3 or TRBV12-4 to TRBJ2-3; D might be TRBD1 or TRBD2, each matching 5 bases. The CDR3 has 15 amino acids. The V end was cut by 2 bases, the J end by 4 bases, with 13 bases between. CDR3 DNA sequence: TGTGCCAGCAGTTTAAGGGGAGCCCTCGCAGATACGCAGTATTTT. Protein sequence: CASSLRGALADTQYF.

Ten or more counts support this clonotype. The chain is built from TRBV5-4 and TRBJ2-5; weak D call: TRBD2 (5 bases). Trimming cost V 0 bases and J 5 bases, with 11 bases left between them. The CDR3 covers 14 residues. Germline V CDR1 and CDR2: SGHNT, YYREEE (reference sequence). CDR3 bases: TGTGCCAGCAGCTTGGGGGCGGGTTTGGAGACCCAGTACTTC. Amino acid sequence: CASSLGAGLETQYF.

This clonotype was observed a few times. Here the CDR3 reads CASSGTTDNYGYTF. The CDR3 DNA is TGCGCCAGCAGTGGAACGACCGATAACTATGGCTACACCTTC. This chain connects TRBV10-1 to TRBJ1-2; D unclear. CDR1 is WNHNN, CDR2 SYGVQD, per germline (reference sequence). The CDR3 totals 14 residues. Trimming shortened V by 4 bases and J by 1 base, and 10 bases separated the two germline ends.

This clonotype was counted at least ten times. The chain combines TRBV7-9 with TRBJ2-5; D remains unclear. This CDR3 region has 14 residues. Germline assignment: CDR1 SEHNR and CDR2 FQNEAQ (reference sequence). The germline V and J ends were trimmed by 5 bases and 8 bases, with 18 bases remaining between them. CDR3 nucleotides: TGTGCCAGCAGCATCGCCTCGGGCCGACCTACCCAGTACTTC. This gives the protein CASSIASGRPTQYF.

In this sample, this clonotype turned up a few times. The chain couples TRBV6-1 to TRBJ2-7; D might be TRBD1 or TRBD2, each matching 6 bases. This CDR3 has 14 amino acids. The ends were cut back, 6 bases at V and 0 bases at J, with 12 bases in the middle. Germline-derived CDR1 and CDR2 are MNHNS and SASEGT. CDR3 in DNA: TGTGCCAGCAGAACAGGGACTTACTCCTACGAGCAGTACGTC. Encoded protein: CASRTGTYSYEQYV.

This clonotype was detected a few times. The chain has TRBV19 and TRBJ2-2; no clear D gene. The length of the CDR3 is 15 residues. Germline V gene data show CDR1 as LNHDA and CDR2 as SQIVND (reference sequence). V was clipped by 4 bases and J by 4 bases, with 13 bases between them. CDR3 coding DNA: TGTGCCAGTAGTAGCGTGGACCGGGTCACCGGGGAGCTGTTTTTT. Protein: CASSSVDRVTGELFF.

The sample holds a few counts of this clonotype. The CDR3 nucleotides are TGCGCCAGCAGCTCTTTTAACAGGGCAGTCACAGATACGCAGTATTTT. Translation: CASSSFNRAVTDTQYF. The chain carries TRBV5-1 and TRBJ2-3; the D gene is possibly TRBD1 (6 bases). The CDR3 is 16 residues long. Germline lookup yields CDR1 SGHRS and CDR2 YFSETQ. The V gene lost 3 bases and the J gene lost 2 bases, with 16 bases spanning the gap.

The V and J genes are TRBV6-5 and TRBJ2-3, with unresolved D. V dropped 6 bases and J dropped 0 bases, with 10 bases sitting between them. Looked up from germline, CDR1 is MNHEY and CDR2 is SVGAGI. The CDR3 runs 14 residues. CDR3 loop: CASRRTESTDTQYF. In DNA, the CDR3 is TGTGCCAGCAGGAGAACAGAAAGCACAGATACGCAGTATTTT.

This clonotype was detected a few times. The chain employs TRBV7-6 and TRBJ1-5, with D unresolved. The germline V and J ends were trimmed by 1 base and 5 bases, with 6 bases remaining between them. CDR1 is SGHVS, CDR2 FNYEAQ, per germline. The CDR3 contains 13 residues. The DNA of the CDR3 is TGTGCCAGCAGCTTAGTATCTGATCAGCCCCAGCATTTT. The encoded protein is CASSLVSDQPQHF. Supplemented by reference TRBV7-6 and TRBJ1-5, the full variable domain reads GAGVSQSPRYKVTKRGQDVALRCDPISGHVSLYWYRQALGQGPEFLTYFNYEAQQDKSGLPNDRFSAERPEGSISTLTIQRTEQRDSAMYRCASSLVSDQPQHFGDGTRLSIL.

CDR3 in DNA: TGTGCCAGCAGCTGGGGATCCCTCCCCTACGAGCAGTACTTC. Protein product: CASSWGSLPYEQYF. This chain links TRBV5-4 with TRBJ2-7; no definite D call. The germline V gene encodes CDR1 SGHNT and CDR2 YYREEE (reference sequence). The CDR3 runs 14 residues. The V and J ends lost 3 bases and 2 bases respectively, with 12 bases between them.

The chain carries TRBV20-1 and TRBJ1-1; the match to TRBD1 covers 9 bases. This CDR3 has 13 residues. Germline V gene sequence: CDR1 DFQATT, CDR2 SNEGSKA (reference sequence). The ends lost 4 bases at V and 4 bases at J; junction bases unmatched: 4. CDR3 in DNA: TGCAGTGCTAAGGACAGGGGCCGCACTGAAGCTTTCTTT. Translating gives CSAKDRGRTEAFF.

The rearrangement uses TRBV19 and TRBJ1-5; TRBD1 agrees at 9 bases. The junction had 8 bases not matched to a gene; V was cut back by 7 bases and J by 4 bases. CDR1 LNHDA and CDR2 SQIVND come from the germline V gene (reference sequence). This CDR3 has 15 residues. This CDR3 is CASTRDRERNQPQHF. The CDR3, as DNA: TGTGCCAGTACCAGGGACAGGGAACGAAATCAGCCCCAGCATTTT.

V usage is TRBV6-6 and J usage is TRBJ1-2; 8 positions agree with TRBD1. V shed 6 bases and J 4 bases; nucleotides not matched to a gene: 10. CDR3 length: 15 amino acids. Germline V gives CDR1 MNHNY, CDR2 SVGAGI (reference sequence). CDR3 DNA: TGTGCCAGCAGCGGTTTTCGACAGGGGCCCTATGGCTACACCTTC. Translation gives CASSGFRQGPYGYTF.

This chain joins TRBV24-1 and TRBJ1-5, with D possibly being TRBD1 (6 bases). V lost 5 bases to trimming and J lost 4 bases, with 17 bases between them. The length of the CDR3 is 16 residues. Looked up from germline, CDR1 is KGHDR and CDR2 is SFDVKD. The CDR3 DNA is TGTGCCACCAGTGCCCCCGGGACAAACTTAAATCAGCCCCAGCATTTT. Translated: CATSAPGTNLNQPQHF.

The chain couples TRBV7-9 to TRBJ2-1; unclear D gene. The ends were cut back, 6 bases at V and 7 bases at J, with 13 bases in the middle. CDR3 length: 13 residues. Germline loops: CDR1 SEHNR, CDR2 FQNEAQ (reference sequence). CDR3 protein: CASSPYPVNEQFF. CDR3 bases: TGTGCCAGCAGTCCCTATCCGGTTAATGAGCAGTTCTTC.

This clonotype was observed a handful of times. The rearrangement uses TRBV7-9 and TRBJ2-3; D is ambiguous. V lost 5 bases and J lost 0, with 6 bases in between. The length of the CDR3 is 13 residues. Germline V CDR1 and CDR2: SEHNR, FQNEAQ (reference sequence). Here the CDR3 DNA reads TGTGCCAGCAGCGGATGGAGCACAGATACGCAGTATTTT. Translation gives CASSGWSTDTQYF.

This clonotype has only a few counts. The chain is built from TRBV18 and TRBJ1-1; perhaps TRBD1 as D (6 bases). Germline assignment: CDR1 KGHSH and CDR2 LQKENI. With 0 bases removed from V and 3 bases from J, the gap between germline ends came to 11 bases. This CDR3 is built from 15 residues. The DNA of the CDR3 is TGTGCCAGCTCACCACCTGGGGGGGCGGACACTGAAGCTTTCTTT. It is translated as CASSPPGGADTEAFF.

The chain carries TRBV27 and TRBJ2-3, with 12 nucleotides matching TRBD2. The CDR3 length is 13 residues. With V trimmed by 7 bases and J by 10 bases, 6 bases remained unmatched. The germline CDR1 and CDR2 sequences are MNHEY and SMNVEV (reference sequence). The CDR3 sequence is CASKLAGGPAQYF. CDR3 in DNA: TGTGCCAGCAAACTAGCGGGGGGTCCCGCGCAGTATTTT.